Sequencing of this TCR beta chain was carried out in a study of T cell responses to AZD1222 COVID-19 vaccine. Study-level information: Doses given second, at about 4 or about 12 weeks, were pooled.

Remarks on this clone: Antigen specificity is unknown.

The method was immunoSEQ multiplex PCR; TCRdb's version includes in-frame clones alone and lacks a portion of them. The table has 95,000 or so clones, 85% to 90% seen once. This CDR3 is 16 amino acids long. Trimming left V 0 bases short and J 2 bases short, with 13 bases between. Germline V gene sequence: CDR1 SGHNT, CDR2 YYREEE (reference sequence). Study-wide results and limits: At baseline, just 6 or 7 AZD1222 recipients tested seropositive. Repertoire sampling happened only post peak T cell response.

The rearrangement joins TRBV5-4 to TRBJ2-3; no clear D gene. The source was peripheral blood, collected on day 0 of AZD1222 vaccination. The sequence was collected from an adult in good health. CDR3 nucleotide sequence: TGTGCCAGCAGCTTGGGTTCGCCCCGGAACACAGATACGCAGTATTTT. Its translation: CASSLGSPRNTDTQYF.